The text below deals with one T cell receptor beta chain. The antigen this receptor binds is unknown. Base qualities are not provided; no much larger clone lies one nucleotide away. Reading the label with the study, this specimen's treatment or condition is: in vitro stimulation with specific CMV peptide epitopes to enrich CMV-specific T cells. The data derive from a study of T cell repertoires in cytomegalovirus infection (dated by TCRdb to the late 2010s). Notes on the research overall: Peptide stimulations targeted recently identified HLA-C-restricted CMV epitopes, whose presentation resists viral immunomodulation, together with well-studied HLA-B-restricted epitopes. Donor HLA type was relevant to the analysis, as public TCR beta signatures indicated carriage of CMV infection together with the matching HLA type. The full study reports these points: In both this cohort and an independent cohort of more than 350 donors, the cumulative frequency of public TCR beta family members distinguished carriers of CMV infection plus the relevant HLA type. The ex vivo response was dominated by HLA-C-restricted CMV-specific TCR beta clonotypes, which also provided the single most frequent clonotype in two of eight donors.

From cysteine to phenylalanine, the CDR3 is 15 amino acids long. The sequence is cut down to CDR3 DNA, 45 bases in frame from base 1. V has 2 bases trimmed and J has 4 bases trimmed; junction bases matching no gene number 6. CDR1 MNHNY and CDR2 SVGAGI were looked up in the germline V gene (reference sequence). TCRdb shows the sequencer as Illumina HiSeq 1500. Through fastp at Q25 and MiXCR, TCRdb rebuilt clones from the public reads, retaining in-frame beta chains. CDR3 protein sequences are deduplicated, and each keeps its most common genes and DNA. The table for this sample lists hundreds of thousands of distinct CDR3 sequences; roughly 30% of them were counted only once. Around 15% of the sample rests with the top ten.

This TCR was recovered from a human donor in good health (CMV status not recorded). Some clones in this sample may be carry-over from other donors' samples. The sample here was cultured CD8+ T cells from PBMCs, taken from culture after CMV antigen stimulation. The chain links TRBV6-6 with TRBJ1-1, and 8 junction bases match TRBD1. The CDR3 here reads CASSYGTGVSTEAFF. The sequenced DNA is TGTGCCAGCAGTTACGGGACAGGTGTCAGCACTGAAGCTTTCTTT.